This T cell receptor (beta chain) was identified during a study of tumor and adjacent non-tumor tissue in lung cancer. Study as a whole: There were approximately twelve adenocarcinoma, 2 squamous cell carcinoma and 1 small cell lung cancer cases. The patients, 10 men and 5 women, were roughly 30 to 76 with stage I to III disease. Around 4.4 million productive TCRbeta reads were obtained per sample on average.

Turning to this clonotype: No antigen is known for it. Relative to the germline gene, one junction end is altered; a read error may explain this.

No cell sorting was done before RNA was extracted from the tissue. TCRbeta libraries were built with three rounds of nested PCR, modified from ARM-PCR. TCRdb re-analysed the multiplex PCR reads in MiXCR, keeping a single row per CDR3 protein. The sample has tens of thousands of distinct CDR3 sequences; 77% are singletons. General study findings and limits: In normal lung, the top 100 clones were significantly more dominant than in tumor.

The V gene's germline CDR1 is DFQATT and CDR2 SNEGSKA (reference sequence). The CDR3 has 15 amino acids. The sequencing sample was made of lung tumor tissue. The sequence was collected from a woman aged 50 to 60 with non-small cell lung cancer. J is TRBJ2-2 and V is TRBV20-1, with D maybe TRBD1 (6 bases). The CDR3 loop reads CSARPGTWGTGELFF. Written as DNA, the CDR3 is TGCAGTGCTAGACCCGGGACATGGGGGACCGGGGAGCTGTTTTTC.